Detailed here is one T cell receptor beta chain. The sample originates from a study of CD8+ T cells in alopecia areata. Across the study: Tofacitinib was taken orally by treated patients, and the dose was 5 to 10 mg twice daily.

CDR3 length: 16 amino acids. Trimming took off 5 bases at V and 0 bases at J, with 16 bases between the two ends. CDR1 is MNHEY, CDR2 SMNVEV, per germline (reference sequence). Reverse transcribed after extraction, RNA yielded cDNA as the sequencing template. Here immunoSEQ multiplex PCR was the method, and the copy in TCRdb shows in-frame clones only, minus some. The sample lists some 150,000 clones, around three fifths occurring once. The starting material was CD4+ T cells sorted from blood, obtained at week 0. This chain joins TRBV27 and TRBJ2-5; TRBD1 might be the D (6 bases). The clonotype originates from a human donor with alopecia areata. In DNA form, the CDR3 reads TGTGCCAGCAGTGCTCTACAGGGAGTGTACCAAGAGACCCAGTACTTC. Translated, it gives CASSALQGVYQETQYF.